These 27 T cell receptor beta chains share one sample of origin, sequenced in a study of shared clonotypes between healthy human individuals. Sequenced by immunoSEQ multiplex PCR; TCRdb stores in-frame clones only, minus some. The sample consists of roughly 500,000 clones, roughly 77% of them appearing once. Sequencing used PBMCs. These receptor sequences come from a woman aged 40-49 years in good health. Some clones in this sample may be carry-over from other donors' samples.

This chain joins TRBV6-5 and TRBJ1-2; 10 bases are shared with TRBD1. CDR1 and CDR2 (germline): MNHEY, SVGAGI. V lost 5 bases to trimming and J lost 8 bases; unmatched junction nucleotides: 8. The CDR3 loop spans 14 amino acids. Here the CDR3 DNA reads TGTGCCAGCAGTGACCCGGGACAGGGGATGGGCTACACCTTC. It translates to CASSDPGQGMGYTF.

This chain connects TRBV7-8 to TRBJ2-1, with 9 bases lining up with TRBD2. The CDR3 sequence is 15 residues long. Germline V gene lookup returns CDR1 SGHVS and CDR2 FQNEAQ. J gave up 10 bases and V 4 bases, and 11 bases lay outside the gene matches. The CDR3 nucleotides read TGTGCCAGCAGCTCACGAAGGCTAGCGGGAAAGGAGCAGTTCTTC. It is translated as CASSSRRLAGKEQFF.

This chain connects TRBV21-1 to TRBJ2-3; TRBD1 was called by the table and not checked on the DNA. TRBV21-1 is classified as a pseudogene. The CDR3 runs to 16 residues. CDR3 loop: CASTLGEGQGADTQYF. The CDR3 nucleotides are TGTGCCAGCACCCTAGGGGAGGGACAGGGCGCAGATACGCAGTATTTT.

The V and J genes are TRBV6-1 and TRBJ1-2; D gene unclear. V lost 2 bases, J lost 4 bases, and 14 bases lay in between. The CDR3 has 15 residues. Germline V gene data show CDR1 as MNHNS and CDR2 as SASEGT. The CDR3 DNA reads TGTGCCAGCAGTGAAAGTCTTAGCGGCTCCTATGGCTACACCTTC. Translation gives CASSESLSGSYGYTF.

This rearrangement joins TRBV6-5 to TRBJ2-5; D not certain. Germline values: CDR1 MNHEY, CDR2 SVGAGI. Deletions cut 0 bases from V and 3 bases from J, with 11 bases between. The CDR3 is 15 residues long. The CDR3 coding sequence is TGTGCCAGCAGTTACTCGAGTGTTCGGGAAGAGACCCAGTACTTC. Its translation: CASSYSSVREETQYF.

This clone was seen only once. The chain links TRBV14 to TRBJ2-1; D unclear. Germline V gives CDR1 SGHDN, CDR2 FVKESK. This CDR3 contains 11 residues. The V end lost 3 bases, the J end lost 3 bases, and 0 bases lay between the germline ends. CDR3 nucleotide sequence: TGTGCCAGCAGCCACTACAATGAGCAGTTCTTC. As protein: CASSHYNEQFF.

The chain has TRBV28 and TRBJ2-7; D unclear. The V and J ends lost 7 bases and 3 bases respectively, with 10 bases between them. CDR1 is MDHEN, CDR2 SYDVKM, per germline. The CDR3 contains 12 residues. CDR3 in amino acids: CASKGTNYEQYF. In DNA, the CDR3 is TGTGCCAGCAAAGGCACGAACTACGAGCAGTACTTC.

This clone was observed once. The chain links TRBV6-6 to TRBJ2-3, with 7 bases fitting TRBD1. J gave up 2 bases and V 5 bases, and 1 base lay outside the gene matches. CDR3 length: 13 amino acids. Germline CDR1 and CDR2: MNHNY and SVGAGI (reference sequence). The CDR3 loop is CASSDRATDTQYF. CDR3 DNA sequence: TGTGCCAGCAGTGACAGGGCCACAGATACGCAGTATTTT.

The chain joins TRBV28 to TRBJ2-3; 8 positions match TRBD2. From germline, CDR1 is MDHEN and CDR2 SYDVKM. Trimming took 5 bases from V and 1 from J; bases not matched to a gene: 8. The CDR3 has 16 amino acids. CDR3 in DNA: TGTGCCAGCAGTCCAGTGCGAGCGGGAGGCACAGATACGCAGTATTTT. Amino acid sequence: CASSPVRAGGTDTQYF.

The gene calls are TRBV15 and TRBJ2-1, with 13 bases that match TRBD2. J gave up 6 bases and V 1 base, and 6 bases lay outside the gene matches. CDR1 and CDR2 (germline): LNHNV, YYDKDF (reference sequence). The CDR3 contains 17 residues. For the CDR3, the DNA is TGTGCCACCAGCAGAGTCCCGGGACTAGCGGGAATCAATGAGCAGTTCTTC. Protein product: CATSRVPGLAGINEQFF.

The rearrangement links TRBV7-3 to TRBJ2-1, with TRBD1 as a possible D gene (6 bases). The germline CDR1 and CDR2 sequences are SGHTA and FQGTGA. The CDR3 runs 16 residues. V was trimmed by 5 bases and J by 7 bases, leaving 21 bases between them. This CDR3 reads CASSAPGVPRGNEQFF. The CDR3 nucleotides are TGTGCCAGCAGCGCTCCTGGCGTGCCGAGGGGGAATGAGCAGTTCTTC.

The chain has TRBV27 and TRBJ1-2; TRBD1 is a possible D gene (6 bases). There are 13 residues in the CDR3. The ends were cut back, 6 bases at V and 2 bases at J, with 10 bases in the middle. CDR1 is MNHEY, CDR2 SMNVEV, per germline (reference sequence). CDR3 region: CASRSTGNYGYTF. The CDR3, as DNA: TGTGCCAGCAGATCCACAGGGAACTATGGCTACACCTTC.

V gene TRBV4-1 combines with J gene TRBJ2-5; no clear D. The length of the CDR3 is 12 residues. Trimming removed 0 bases at V and 4 bases at J, with 3 bases between. The germline CDR1 and CDR2 sequences are MGHRA and YSYEKL. The CDR3 loop is CASSQDRETQYF. CDR3 DNA: TGCGCCAGCAGCCAAGATAGAGAGACCCAGTACTTC.

This sequence joins TRBV7-2 and TRBJ2-6, with TRBD2 matching 9 bases. V was clipped by 5 bases and J by 1 base; unmatched bases: 6. The CDR3 loop spans 17 amino acids. Germline V gene sequence: CDR1 SGHTA, CDR2 FQGNSA. CDR3 in amino acids: CASSPSGTLSGANVLTF. For the CDR3, the DNA is TGTGCCAGCAGCCCTAGCGGGACCCTTTCTGGGGCCAACGTCCTGACTTTC. The variable domain in full, with the rest retrieved from reference TRBV7-2 and TRBJ2-6, is GAGVSQSPSNKVTEKGKDVELRCDPISGHTALYWYRQSLGQGLEFLIYFQGNSAPDKSGLPSDRFSAERTGGSVSTLTIQRTQQEDSAVYLCASSPSGTLSGANVLTFGAGSRLTVL.

The table lists this clone with a few counts. V gene TRBV7-2 combines with J gene TRBJ2-7, with a possible D match to TRBD2 (6 bases). V gave up 5 bases and J gave up 0 bases, with 14 bases separating them. There are 15 residues in the CDR3. CDR1 and CDR2 (germline): SGHTA, FQGNSA. As DNA, the CDR3 is TGTGCCAGCAGCGAGGATAGCGGAAGCTCCTACGAGCAGTACTTC. This sequence encodes CASSEDSGSSYEQYF. Variable domain in full (rest from reference TRBV7-2 and TRBJ2-7): GAGVSQSPSNKVTEKGKDVELRCDPISGHTALYWYRQSLGQGLEFLIYFQGNSAPDKSGLPSDRFSAERTGGSVSTLTIQRTQQEDSAVYLCASSEDSGSSYEQYFGPGTRLTVT.

In its sample, this clone was seen once. The chain combines TRBV2 with TRBJ2-7; 9 bases agree with TRBD1. CDR3 length: 13 residues. Germline V gene lookup returns CDR1 SNHLY and CDR2 FYNNEI. V was clipped by 8 bases and J by 3 bases; unmatched bases: 5. The CDR3 DNA follows: TGTGCCAGCGGGGACAGGGAACGCTACGAGCAGTACTTC. The encoded protein is CASGDRERYEQYF.

The V call is TRBV2, the J call TRBJ2-7; D unresolved. This CDR3 has 11 residues. V was shortened by 2 bases and J by 6 bases, with 5 bases between the two germline ends. The germline V gene encodes CDR1 SNHLY and CDR2 FYNNEI. The CDR3 here is CASSEIFEQYF. CDR3 in DNA: TGTGCCAGCAGTGAAATCTTCGAGCAGTACTTC.

V gene TRBV2 combines with J gene TRBJ2-7; the match to TRBD2 covers 8 bases. This CDR3 comprises 13 residues. The trim removed 4 bases at V and 6 bases at J, leaving 5 bases unmatched. The germline V gene has CDR1 SNHLY and CDR2 FYNNEI. CDR3: CASSVGLGVEQYF. CDR3 in DNA: TGTGCCAGCAGTGTGGGACTAGGGGTCGAGCAGTACTTC.

The chain carries TRBV7-2 and TRBJ2-7, with 7 nucleotides matching TRBD2. With 5 bases clipped from V and 2 bases from J, the junction kept 9 bases outside the gene matches. CDR1 and CDR2 from the germline V gene are SGHTA and FQGNSA. The CDR3 is made up of 15 amino acids. DNA for the CDR3: TGTGCCAGCAGCCCCACTCTAGCGGCGGCCTACGAGCAGTACTTC. Encoded protein: CASSPTLAAAYEQYF.

The V gene is TRBV5-8, the J gene TRBJ2-1; a weak D match, TRBD1 (5 bases). The V gene lost 2 bases and the J gene lost 2 bases, with 11 bases spanning the gap. The CDR3 has 15 amino acids. Per germline, CDR1 SGHTS and CDR2 YDEGEE. CDR3 coding DNA: TGTGCCAGCAGCTTAACGCAGGGAACCTACAATGAGCAGTTCTTC. It yields the protein CASSLTQGTYNEQFF.

CDR3 in amino acids: CSVEPLGETQYF. The DNA of the CDR3 is TGCAGCGTTGAACCCCTAGGAGAGACCCAGTACTTC. The rearrangement uses TRBV29-1 and TRBJ2-5; D remains ambiguous. Germline CDR1 reads SQVTM; CDR2 reads ANQGSEA. The V and J ends lost 2 bases and 4 bases respectively, with 8 bases between them. The CDR3 sequence is 12 residues long.

In this sample, this clone turned up once. The rearrangement joins TRBV5-1 to TRBJ2-1, with D hard to call. Germline lookup yields CDR1 SGHRS and CDR2 YFSETQ. Trimming removed 0 bases at V and 10 bases at J, with 5 bases between. The CDR3 runs 11 residues. The DNA of the CDR3 is TGCGCCAGCAGCTTGGTCCAAGAGCAGTTCTTC. Translated, it gives CASSLVQEQFF.

This clone was picked up a small number of times. The J gene is TRBJ2-2, the V gene TRBV19; the match to TRBD1 covers 11 bases. The CDR3 runs 16 residues. The trim removed 7 bases at V and 1 base at J, leaving 5 bases unmatched. Germline V gene lookup returns CDR1 LNHDA and CDR2 SQIVND (reference sequence). The CDR3 DNA sequence: TGTGCCAGTAATCCGGGACAGGGGGTGAACACCGGGGAGCTGTTTTTT. It encodes CASNPGQGVNTGELFF.

J is TRBJ1-5 and V is TRBV28; 7 bases are a match to TRBD1. The V gene's germline CDR1 is MDHEN and CDR2 SYDVKM. Trimming removed 5 bases from V and 2 bases from J; junction bases left unmatched: 0. The CDR3 contains 13 residues. For the CDR3, the DNA is TGTGCCAGCAGTGACAGGGGCAATCAGCCCCAGCATTTT. Its translation: CASSDRGNQPQHF. Drawing the rest from reference TRBV28 and TRBJ1-5, the complete variable domain is DVKVTQSSRYLVKRTGEKVFLECVQDMDHENMFWYRQDPGLGLRLIYFSYDVKMKEKGDIPEGYSVSREKKERFSLILESASTNQTSMYLCASSDRGNQPQHFGDGTRLSIL.

The rearrangement uses TRBV7-8 and TRBJ2-1; 15 positions agree with TRBD2. Trimming took 3 bases from V and 9 from J; bases not matched to a gene: 3. The CDR3 runs to 15 residues. Germline loops: CDR1 SGHVS, CDR2 FQNEAQ. In nucleotides, the CDR3 is TGTGCCAGCAGCTTGGGACTAGCGGGAGGTACTGAGCAGTTCTTC. It yields the protein CASSLGLAGGTEQFF.

The rearrangement joins TRBV5-1 to TRBJ1-2; 10 positions match TRBD1. CDR1 and CDR2 (germline): SGHRS, YFSETQ. The CDR3 sequence is 16 residues long. J lost 6 bases, V lost 4 bases, and 12 bases had no gene match. The CDR3 DNA reads as TGCGCCAGCAGCGTCAGACAGGGGGCGACTACAAATGGCTACACCTTC. This sequence encodes CASSVRQGATTNGYTF.

The chain uses TRBV10-3 and TRBJ2-7; D gene uncertain. The germline V gene encodes CDR1 ENHRY and CDR2 SYGVKD. The CDR3 spans 13 residues. The V and J ends lost 1 base and 5 bases respectively, with 9 bases between them. The DNA of the CDR3 is TGTGCCATCAGTGAGTTCTCCAGCAACGAGCAGTACTTC. Its protein product is CAISEFSSNEQYF.